The clone carrying this T cell receptor beta chain occurred a few times. The CDR3 regions of TCR beta were amplified from RNA transcripts. The HTBI primer set served for first-round RT-PCR of the TCR CDR3. TCRdb fed the multiplex PCR reads into MiXCR, producing one record per CDR3 protein. The sample carries under 400,000 distinct CDR3 sequences, about 16% recorded once. V shed 6 bases, J shed 0 bases, and the junction held 7 bases outside the gene matches. The V gene's germline CDR1 is MNHNS and CDR2 SASEGT. CDR3 length: 16 amino acids. Pregnant or lactating patients were excluded, as were those with uncontrolled infection or other autoimmune disease. This entry belongs to a study of T cells in Graves' hyperthyroidism and ophthalmopathy.

The receptor comes from a woman aged 60-75 years with Graves' ophthalmopathy. Sequenced sample: blood. The gene calls are TRBV6-1 and TRBJ2-2; 7 positions agree with TRBD2. The CDR3 sequence is CASSLSGRANTGELFF. The DNA for the CDR3 is TGTGCCAGCAGCCTTAGCGGGCGCGCGAACACCGGGGAGCTGTTTTTT.